This T cell receptor (beta chain) was obtained from a study of cytomegalovirus exposure and HLA in healthy donors. Overall study: T cells numbering about 200 million yielded 90 million to 140 million unique TCR beta sequences in an earlier analysis.

PCR employed 60 Vbeta and 13 Jbeta primers. TCRdb keeps only in-frame clones here, not all; method: immunoSEQ multiplex PCR. This sample has about 120,000 clones; 81% occur once, and the top ten carry about 1.7%. Study-level results: Donors were assumed by presence/absence analyses to have roughly uniform sequencing depth. TCR beta sequences numbering under 20,000 were associated with HLA alleles at 0.05 false discovery rate in a later analysis. Productive status was seen about 90% or about 30% of the time for most TCR beta V segments in an earlier analysis.

This clone was seen a few times. Its specificity is not known. CDR1 SGHAT and CDR2 FQNNGV come from the germline V gene. Trimming took 5 bases from V and 7 from J, leaving 20 bases between them. The length of the CDR3 is 15 residues. The sample consisted of PBMCs. This TCR came from a middle-aged man in good health and CMV-seronegative. The V and J genes are TRBV11-2 and TRBJ1-2; D is ambiguous. CDR3 in DNA: TGTGCCAGCAGCCCAGATAACCTCCTTCACGCTGGCTACACCTTC. Translating gives CASSPDNLLHAGYTF.